This T cell receptor (beta chain) originates from a study of blood T cells in healthy people across ages. The authors ran a second PCR of roughly 6 to 12 cycles using a sample-barcoded 5' primer and a J-beta primer mix. Each cDNA molecule, via a template-switch adaptor with 12 random nucleotides, was tagged. TCRdb called the 5' RACE reads again in MiXCR, with one record for every CDR3 protein. The sample holds around 1,700,000 distinct CDR3 sequences; 28% are singletons and the top ten take roughly 8%. The origin of this receptor is a woman aged 25 to 45 in good health. Sequenced: blood.

CDR3 bases: TGTGCCAGCAGTCTGGGTTGGAGCCCGAACACTGAAGCTTTCTTT. Translation: CASSLGWSPNTEAFF. V gene TRBV7-2 combines with J gene TRBJ1-1; no clear D gene. The V gene's germline CDR1 is SGHTA and CDR2 FQGNSA. There are 15 residues in the CDR3. V gave up 6 bases and J gave up 1 base, with 15 bases separating them.